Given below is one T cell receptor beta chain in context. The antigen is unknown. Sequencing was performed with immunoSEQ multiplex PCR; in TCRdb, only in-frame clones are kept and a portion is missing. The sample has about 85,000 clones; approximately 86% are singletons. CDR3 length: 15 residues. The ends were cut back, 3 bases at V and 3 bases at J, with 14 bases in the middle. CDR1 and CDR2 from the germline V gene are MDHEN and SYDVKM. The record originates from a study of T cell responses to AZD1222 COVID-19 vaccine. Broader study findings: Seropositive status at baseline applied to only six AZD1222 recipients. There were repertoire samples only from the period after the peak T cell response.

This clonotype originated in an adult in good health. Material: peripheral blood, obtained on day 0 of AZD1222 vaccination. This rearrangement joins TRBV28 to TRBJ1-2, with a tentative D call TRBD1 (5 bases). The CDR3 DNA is TGTGCCAGCAGTTTGGGGACCAACTTACACTATGGCTACACCTTC. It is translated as CASSLGTNLHYGYTF.